This T cell receptor (beta chain) is drawn from a study of shared clonotypes between healthy human individuals. CD45RO-negative cells were positively selected for CCR7, leaving out terminally differentiated effector memory CD45RA+ cells. Measured with immunoSEQ multiplex PCR; TCRdb has only the in-frame clones, and not every one. Of approximately 720,000 clones listed, 92% are singletons. Trimming stripped 1 base from V and 7 bases from J, with 8 bases between. CDR3 length: 13 residues. Germline CDR1 LNHDA, CDR2 SQIVND (reference sequence). The sample consisted of naive CD8+ T cells sorted from blood. This receptor was obtained from a young man in good health. The gene calls are TRBV19 and TRBJ2-1; D is unresolved. As DNA, the CDR3 is TGTGCCAGTAGTATAGGGTTGAGGAATGAGCAGTTCTTC. This codes for CASSIGLRNEQFF.